This T cell receptor beta chain was identified in a study of blood T cell repertoires in COVID-19. On the study more broadly: PBMCs, B-cell-depleted T cells, or T cells were the source of the cDNA or gDNA that made up the material.

Profiling relied on immunoSEQ multiplex PCR, and the TCRdb table lists in-frame clones only, not all of them. The sample has hundreds of thousands of clones, 75% to 85% seen once. The ends were cut back, 6 bases at V and 0 bases at J, with 20 bases in the middle. The CDR3 runs to 17 residues. The V gene's germline CDR1 is MNHEY and CDR2 SVGEGT. Those who participated ranged in age from roughly 18 to 89 years and resided in under 25 US areas. Categorization into cohorts depended on clinical history that participants reported. J is TRBJ1-1 and V is TRBV6-2 or TRBV6-3; maybe TRBD1 (5 bases). The sequencing input was PBMCs or T cells enriched from blood (not recorded which). The receptor was isolated from a woman aged 50 to 60 with acute COVID-19. CDR3 protein: CASSKVPGRTMNTEAFF. The CDR3 coding sequence is TGTGCCAGCAGCAAAGTCCCAGGGAGGACCATGAACACTGAAGCTTTCTTT.